These 9 T cell receptor beta chains were all obtained from the same sample, sequenced in a study of hypomethylating agent response in myelodysplastic syndrome. Using immunoSEQ multiplex PCR, the repertoire was profiled, and TCRdb retains in-frame clones only, with some absent. The table records fewer than 4,000 clones, more than 75% of them present only once. This sample comprised bone marrow, obtained before or after starting hypomethylating agent treatment for myelodysplastic syndrome (not recorded which). These receptor sequences come from a human donor with myelodysplastic syndrome.

The chain is built from TRBV11-3 and TRBJ2-7, with D unclear. CDR3 length: 15 residues. Trimming cost V 3 bases and J 0 bases, with 12 bases left between them. Germline lookup yields CDR1 SGHNT and CDR2 YENEEA. The CDR3 DNA is TGTGCCAGCAGCTTCCGTTCCCCGAGCTCCTACGAGCAGTACTTC. Its protein is CASSFRSPSSYEQYF.

The V gene is TRBV9, the J gene TRBJ1-4, with D unresolved. The CDR3 has 14 residues. Germline values: CDR1 SGDLS, CDR2 YYNGEE. The V end was cut by 4 bases, the J end by 5 bases, with 12 bases between. The CDR3 nucleotides read TGTGCCAGCAGCTCCCGGTTAGGGAATGAAAAACTGTTTTTT. Amino acids: CASSSRLGNEKLFF.

The V and J genes are TRBV6-5 and TRBJ2-1, with 14 bases aligning to TRBD2. Germline CDR1 is MNHEY and CDR2 is SVGAGI. This CDR3 has 15 amino acids. V gave up 4 bases and J gave up 4 bases; unmatched junction bases: 0. The CDR3 here is CASSWTSGGYNEQFF. The CDR3 DNA reads TGTGCCAGCAGTTGGACTAGCGGGGGGTACAATGAGCAGTTCTTC.

This sequence joins TRBV27 and TRBJ2-4; 12 nucleotides line up with TRBD2. Germline V CDR1 and CDR2: MNHEY, SMNVEV (reference sequence). Germline trimming cut 5 bases from V and 7 bases from J; bases unmatched to any gene: 3. CDR3 size: 14 residues. The CDR3 DNA reads TGTGCCAGCAGTCGACTAGCGGGAGAGAACATTCAGTACTTC. Amino acids: CASSRLAGENIQYF.

A few counts support this clone. The chain joins TRBV6-1 to TRBJ2-4; D perhaps matches TRBD2 (6 bases). This CDR3 has 14 amino acids. CDR1 MNHNS and CDR2 SASEGT come from the germline V gene. V shed 0 bases and J shed 7 bases, with 10 bases lying between them. Written as DNA, the CDR3 is TGTGCCAGCAGTGAAGCCTCTGGGGGGAACATTCAGTACTTC. This gives the protein CASSEASGGNIQYF.

This rearrangement joins TRBV7-2 to TRBJ1-1, with D uncertain. V lost 5 bases to trimming and J lost 1 base, with 8 bases between them. The CDR3 has 13 amino acids. Germline V gene data show CDR1 as SGHTA and CDR2 as FQGNSA. CDR3 amino acids: CASSPGRNTEAFF. CDR3 DNA: TGTGCCAGCAGCCCTGGAAGGAACACTGAAGCTTTCTTT.

This clone occurred once. The J gene is TRBJ2-7, the V gene TRBV15; TRBD1 might be the D (5 bases). V was trimmed by 5 bases and J by 3 bases, leaving 17 bases between them. The CDR3 extends over 15 amino acids. Germline V lookup: CDR1 LNHNV, CDR2 YYDKDF (reference sequence). Here the CDR3 reads CATSSFRTQNYEQYF. CDR3 nucleotides: TGTGCCACCAGCTCGTTTAGGACACAAAACTACGAGCAGTACTTC.

V and J are TRBV28 and TRBJ1-5; D uncertain. The CDR3 is 18 amino acids. Trimming removed 10 bases from V and 0 bases from J, with 25 bases in between. From germline, CDR1 is MDHEN and CDR2 SYDVKM. CDR3 sequence reads: CATEQPMVGHFSNQPQHF. The CDR3 region has the DNA TGTGCCACCGAACAGCCGATGGTAGGTCATTTTAGCAATCAGCCCCAGCATTTT.

There are a few counts of this clone. J is TRBJ2-7 and V is TRBV14, with TRBD2 as a possible D gene (5 bases). Germline loops: CDR1 SGHDN, CDR2 FVKESK. V lost 0 bases and J lost 1, with 7 bases in between. The CDR3 totals 14 residues. The CDR3 sequence: CASSQELVSYEQYF. Written as DNA, the CDR3 is TGTGCCAGCAGCCAAGAACTAGTTTCCTACGAGCAGTACTTC. Full variable domain (remainder filled in from reference TRBV14 and TRBJ2-7): EAGVTQFPSHSVIEKGQTVTLRCDPISGHDNLYWYRRVMGKEIKFLLHFVKESKQDESGMPNNRFLAERTGGTYSTLKVQPAELEDSGVYFCASSQELVSYEQYFGPGTRLTVT.